This is a list of T cell receptor beta chains from one sample in a study of tumor-infiltrating lymphocytes in primary liver carcinoma. A single record per CDR3 protein comes from TCRdb applying MiXCR to the multiplex PCR reads. The table shows 100,000 or so distinct CDR3 sequences, with approximately 78% occurring only once. Sequencing used liver tumor tissue from sampling region 3. All receptors come from a man aged 40-49 years with primary liver carcinoma and hepatitis B virus infection. The conserved cysteine and the conserved F or W are not part of the CDR3 here.

TRBV6-1	TRBJ2-6	ASSARDTISGVNVLT
TRBV6-1	TRBJ2-1	AISEAPTSGTSYNKQF
TRBV11-2	TRBJ2-5	ASSLVGLVPETQH
TRBV6-1	TRBJ2-1	ASRDRLAGAYEQF
TRBV29-1	TRBJ2-2	SVGTSAAITGELF
TRBV4-1	TRBJ2-7	ASNPLGGNGYEQY
TRBV14	TRBJ2-7	PKVAGNEQY
TRBV10-3	TRBJ2-5	TISESKGATETQY
TRBV3-1	TRBJ2-2	ASSQDASSGELF
TRBV7-9	TRBJ1-1	VSSLQEGTEAF
TRBV10-2	TRBJ2-7	DSSESLWGGDQY
TRBV11-1	TRBJ2-4	ASSFTGTSGTKNIPY
TRBV6-1	TRBJ1-5	ASRPTGGQGKVNQPQH
TRBV19	TRBJ2-1	ASKLDSYNEQF
TRBV4-3	TRBJ2-2	ANSQYHWTGGYTGELF
TRBV6-5	TRBJ2-7	ATSPGPSSYEQY
TRBV14	TRBJ1-1	VSSWGQEIMNTEAF
TRBV6-1	TRBJ2-1	AIRGYSGRNEQF
TRBV6-4	TRBJ2-3	ASSDSSGSTVTQY
TRBV28	TRBJ2-7	ASSLTSHSYVQY
TRBV29-1	TRBJ1-1	SVVFTGQARTF
TRBV11-1	TRBJ2-4	ASSFLATRGTKNIQY
TRBV6-5	TRBJ1-4	TSSRGWTNEKLF
TRBV29-1	TRBJ2-5	SVEADRGRAEIQY
TRBV11-2	TRBJ2-1	ASCSELYNEQF
TRBV28	TRBJ1-2	ASYGGGRDYGYS
TRBV11-2	TRBJ2-5	ASSLYPGVAAQATQY
TRBV28	TRBJ1-4	TSSSRTGSNEKLF
TRBV12-3/TRBV12-4	TRBJ1-6	ANSRTGELISPLH
TRBV5-1	TRBJ2-3	ASSLVAGLTDTQY
TRBV11-2	TRBJ2-5	ASSLCRDREPQY
TRBV29-1	TRBJ2-7	SVEGSAQGSLLEQY
TRBV29-1	TRBJ2-7	SVMTSGTGTPYEHY
TRBV4-2	TRBJ2-7	ASNQEGGSSYEQY
TRBV5-1	TRBJ2-1	ASSLDLQGADVQF
TRBV28	TRBJ2-4	ASRRGTMNIQY
TRBV5-4	TRBJ2-3	ASSLEGSRATDTQC
TRBV5-4	TRBJ1-5	ASNLPGGNQPQH
TRBV5-1	TRBJ1-1	ASSLETANTDAF
TRBV5-1	TRBJ2-1	ASSLVSWEERHHYNEQF
TRBV5-4	TRBJ2-3	ASSAPGTSAGGVTQQ
TRBV29-1	TRBJ2-7	SLHRQGGYKQY
TRBV4-2	TRBJ2-5	ASSQESSGFQETQH
TRBV7-2	TRBJ2-1	ASSLVPAYEQF
TRBV12-3/TRBV12-4	TRBJ2-1	ASSWGNEQF
TRBV10-3	TRBJ2-7	AISGNKLGQGFLEQY
TRBV29-1	TRBJ1-2	SVEAEEGVDGYT
TRBV7-8	TRBJ2-3	GSSLWVGSGMALKINTQY